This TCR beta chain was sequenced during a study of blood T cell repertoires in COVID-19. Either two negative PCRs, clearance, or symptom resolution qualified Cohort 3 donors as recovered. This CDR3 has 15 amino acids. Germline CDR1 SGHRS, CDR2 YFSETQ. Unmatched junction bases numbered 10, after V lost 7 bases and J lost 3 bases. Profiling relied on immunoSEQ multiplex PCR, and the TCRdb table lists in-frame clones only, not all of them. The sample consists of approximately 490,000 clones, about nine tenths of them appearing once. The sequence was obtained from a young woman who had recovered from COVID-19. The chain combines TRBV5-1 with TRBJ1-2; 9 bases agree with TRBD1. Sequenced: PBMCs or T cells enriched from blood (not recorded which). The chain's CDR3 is CASGTGTARDYGYTF. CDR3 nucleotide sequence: TGCGCCAGCGGGACAGGGACAGCTCGCGACTATGGCTACACCTTC. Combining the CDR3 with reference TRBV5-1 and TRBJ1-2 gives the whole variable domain KAGVTQTPRYLIKTRGQQVTLSCSPISGHRSVSWYQQTPGQGLQFLFEYFSETQRNKGNFPGRFSGRQFSNSRSEMNVSTLELGDSALYLCASGTGTARDYGYTFGSGTRLTVV.